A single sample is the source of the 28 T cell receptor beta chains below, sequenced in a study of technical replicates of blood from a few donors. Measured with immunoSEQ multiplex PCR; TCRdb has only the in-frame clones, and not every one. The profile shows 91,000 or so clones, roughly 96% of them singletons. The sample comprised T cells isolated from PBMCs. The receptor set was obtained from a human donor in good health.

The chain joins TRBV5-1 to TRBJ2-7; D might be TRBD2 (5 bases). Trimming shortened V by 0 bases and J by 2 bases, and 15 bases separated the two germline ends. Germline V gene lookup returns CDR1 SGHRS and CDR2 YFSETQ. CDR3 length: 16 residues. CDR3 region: CASSLGPETRPYEQYF. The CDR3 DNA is TGCGCCAGCAGCTTGGGTCCCGAAACTAGGCCCTACGAGCAGTACTTC.

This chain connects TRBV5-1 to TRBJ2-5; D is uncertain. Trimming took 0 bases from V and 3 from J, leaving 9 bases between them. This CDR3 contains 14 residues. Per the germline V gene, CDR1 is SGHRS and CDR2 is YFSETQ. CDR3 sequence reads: CASSLGGREETQYF. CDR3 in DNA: TGCGCCAGCAGCTTGGGAGGCAGAGAAGAGACCCAGTACTTC. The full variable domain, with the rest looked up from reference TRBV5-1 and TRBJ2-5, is KAGVTQTPRYLIKTRGQQVTLSCSPISGHRSVSWYQQTPGQGLQFLFEYFSETQRNKGNFPGRFSGRQFSNSRSEMNVSTLELGDSALYLCASSLGGREETQYFGPGTRLLVL.

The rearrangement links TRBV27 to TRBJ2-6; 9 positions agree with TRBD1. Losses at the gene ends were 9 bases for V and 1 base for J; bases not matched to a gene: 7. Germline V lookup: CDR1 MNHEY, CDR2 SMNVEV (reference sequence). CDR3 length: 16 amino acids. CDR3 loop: CASRYRGLSGANVLTF. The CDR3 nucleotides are TGTGCCAGTCGCTACAGGGGGCTATCTGGGGCCAACGTCCTGACTTTC.

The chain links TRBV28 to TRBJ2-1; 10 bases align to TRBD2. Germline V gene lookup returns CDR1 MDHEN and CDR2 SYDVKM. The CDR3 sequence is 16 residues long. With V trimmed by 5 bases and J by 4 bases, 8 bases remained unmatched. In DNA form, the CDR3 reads TGTGCCAGCAGTCGTCCCGGGACTAGCGTTTACAATGAGCAGTTCTTC. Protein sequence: CASSRPGTSVYNEQFF.

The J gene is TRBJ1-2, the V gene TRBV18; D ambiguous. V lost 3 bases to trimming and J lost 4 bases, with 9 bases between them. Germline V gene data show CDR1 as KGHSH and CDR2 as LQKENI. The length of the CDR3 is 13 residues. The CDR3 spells CASSPTRVYGYTF. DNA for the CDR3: TGTGCCAGCTCACCGACCCGGGTCTATGGCTACACCTTC.

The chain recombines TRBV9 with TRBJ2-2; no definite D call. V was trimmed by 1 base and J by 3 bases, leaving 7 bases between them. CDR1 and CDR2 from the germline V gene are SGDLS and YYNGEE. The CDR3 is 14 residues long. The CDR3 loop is CASSVYSDTGELFF. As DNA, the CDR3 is TGTGCCAGCAGCGTATACTCCGACACCGGGGAGCTGTTTTTT.

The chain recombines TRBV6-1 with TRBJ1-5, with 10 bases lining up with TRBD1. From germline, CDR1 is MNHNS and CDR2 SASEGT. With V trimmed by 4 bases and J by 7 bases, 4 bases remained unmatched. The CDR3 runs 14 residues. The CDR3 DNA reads TGTGCCAGCAGTGGACAGGGGGCAAAGCAGCCCCAGCATTTT. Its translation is CASSGQGAKQPQHF.

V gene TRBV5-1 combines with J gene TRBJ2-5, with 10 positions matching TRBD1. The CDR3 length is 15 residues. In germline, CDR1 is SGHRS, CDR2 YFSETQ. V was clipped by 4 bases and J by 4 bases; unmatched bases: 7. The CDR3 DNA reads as TGCGCCAGCAGCGGGGACAGGGGTATACGAGAGACCCAGTACTTC. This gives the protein CASSGDRGIRETQYF.

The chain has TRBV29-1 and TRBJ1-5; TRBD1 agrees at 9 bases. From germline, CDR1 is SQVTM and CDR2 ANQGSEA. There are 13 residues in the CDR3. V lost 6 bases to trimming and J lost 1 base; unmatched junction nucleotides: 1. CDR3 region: CSVGTGSNQPQHF. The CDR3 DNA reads TGCAGCGTCGGGACAGGGAGCAATCAGCCCCAGCATTTT.

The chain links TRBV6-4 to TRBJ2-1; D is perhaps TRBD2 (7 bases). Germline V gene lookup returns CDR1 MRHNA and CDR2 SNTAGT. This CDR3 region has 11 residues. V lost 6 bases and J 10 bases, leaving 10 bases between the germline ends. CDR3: CASSGGTEQFF. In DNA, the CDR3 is TGTGCCAGCAGCGGGGGGACAGAGCAGTTCTTC.

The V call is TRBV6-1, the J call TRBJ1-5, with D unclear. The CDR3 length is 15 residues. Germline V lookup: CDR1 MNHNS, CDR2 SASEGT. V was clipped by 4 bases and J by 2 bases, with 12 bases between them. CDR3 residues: CASSVEPLGNQPQHF. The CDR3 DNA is TGTGCCAGCAGTGTGGAGCCCCTAGGCAATCAGCCCCAGCATTTT.

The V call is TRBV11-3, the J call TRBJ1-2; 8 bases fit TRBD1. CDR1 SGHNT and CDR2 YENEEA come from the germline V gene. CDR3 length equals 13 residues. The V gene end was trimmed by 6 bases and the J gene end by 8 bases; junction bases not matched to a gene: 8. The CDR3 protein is CASSWGQVSGYTF. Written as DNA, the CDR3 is TGTGCCAGCAGTTGGGGACAGGTATCAGGCTACACCTTC.

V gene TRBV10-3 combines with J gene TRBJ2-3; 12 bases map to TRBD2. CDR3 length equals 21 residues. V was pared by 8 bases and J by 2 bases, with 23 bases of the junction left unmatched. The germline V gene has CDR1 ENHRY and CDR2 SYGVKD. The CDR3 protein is CAILQPRKSGLAGLLTDTQYF. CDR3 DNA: TGTGCCATCTTACAACCACGTAAATCCGGACTAGCGGGGTTACTCACAGATACGCAGTATTTT.

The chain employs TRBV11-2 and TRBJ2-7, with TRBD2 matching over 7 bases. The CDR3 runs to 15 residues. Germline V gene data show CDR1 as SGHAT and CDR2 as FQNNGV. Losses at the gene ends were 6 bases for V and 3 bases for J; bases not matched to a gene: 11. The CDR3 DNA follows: TGTGCCAGCAGTCTAGACGGTGGGGGGGGCTACGAGCAGTACTTC. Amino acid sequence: CASSLDGGGGYEQYF. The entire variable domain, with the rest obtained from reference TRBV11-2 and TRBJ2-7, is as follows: EAGVAQSPRYKIIEKRQSVAFWCNPISGHATLYWYQQILGQGPKLLIQFQNNGVVDDSQLPKDRFSAERLKGVDSTLKIQPAKLEDSAVYLCASSLDGGGGYEQYFGPGTRLTVT.

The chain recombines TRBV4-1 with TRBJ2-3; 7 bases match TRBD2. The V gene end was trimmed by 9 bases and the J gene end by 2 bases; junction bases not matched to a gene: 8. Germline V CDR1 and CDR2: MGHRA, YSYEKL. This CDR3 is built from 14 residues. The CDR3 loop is CASSSGLVTDTQYF. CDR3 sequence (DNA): TGCGCCAGTTCTAGCGGCCTTGTCACAGATACGCAGTATTTT.

In nucleotides, the CDR3 is TGTGCCAGCAGTTTATCGGGACTAGCGGGAGGTTTCTACGAGCAGTACTTC. Translated, it gives CASSLSGLAGGFYEQYF. The chain combines TRBV27 with TRBJ2-7, with 15 bases lining up with TRBD2. The germline V gene has CDR1 MNHEY and CDR2 SMNVEV (reference sequence). V lost 0 bases and J lost 3; bases outside the gene matches: 3. The length of the CDR3 is 17 residues.

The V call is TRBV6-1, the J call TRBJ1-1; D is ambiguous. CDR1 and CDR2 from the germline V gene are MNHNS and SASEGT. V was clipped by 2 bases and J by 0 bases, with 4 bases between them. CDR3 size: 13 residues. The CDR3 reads CASSERLNTEAFF. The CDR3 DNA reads TGTGCCAGCAGTGAACGGTTGAACACTGAAGCTTTCTTT.

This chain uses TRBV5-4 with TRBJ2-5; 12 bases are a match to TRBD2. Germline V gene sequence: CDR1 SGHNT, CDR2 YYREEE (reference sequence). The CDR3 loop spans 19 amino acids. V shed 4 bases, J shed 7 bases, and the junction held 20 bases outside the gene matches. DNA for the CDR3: TGTGCCAGCAGCCTACCCGGTTACACTCTAGCGGGGGGGCTCTGGACCCAGTACTTC. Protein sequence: CASSLPGYTLAGGLWTQYF.

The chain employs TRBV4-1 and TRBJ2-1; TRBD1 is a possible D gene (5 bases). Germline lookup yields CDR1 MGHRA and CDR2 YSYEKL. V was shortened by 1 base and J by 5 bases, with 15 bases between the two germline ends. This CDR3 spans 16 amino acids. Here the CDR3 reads CASSQGHQGHHNEQFF. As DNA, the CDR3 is TGCGCCAGCAGCCAAGGTCACCAGGGTCACCACAATGAGCAGTTCTTC.

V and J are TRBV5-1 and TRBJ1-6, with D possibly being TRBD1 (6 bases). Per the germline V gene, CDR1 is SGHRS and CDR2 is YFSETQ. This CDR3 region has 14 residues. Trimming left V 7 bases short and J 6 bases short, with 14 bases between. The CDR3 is CASAPGQINSPLHF. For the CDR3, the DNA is TGCGCCAGCGCACCGGGACAAATTAATTCACCCCTCCACTTT.

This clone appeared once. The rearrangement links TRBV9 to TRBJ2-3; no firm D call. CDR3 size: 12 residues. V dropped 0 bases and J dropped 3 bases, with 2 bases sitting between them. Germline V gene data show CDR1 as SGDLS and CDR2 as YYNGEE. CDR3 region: CASSVATDTQYF. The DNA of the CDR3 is TGTGCCAGCAGCGTAGCTACAGATACGCAGTATTTT.

CDR3 amino acids: CASSEFKLAGDNEQFF. CDR3 nucleotides: TGTGCCAGCAGTGAGTTTAAACTAGCGGGAGACAATGAGCAGTTCTTC. This chain joins TRBV6-1 and TRBJ2-1; 11 bases are shared with TRBD2. The length of the CDR3 is 16 residues. The germline CDR1 and CDR2 sequences are MNHNS and SASEGT. V trimming: 3 bases; J trimming: 5 bases; junction bases outside the gene matches: 6.

For the CDR3, the DNA is TGTGCCACAGAAGATCTAGATCGAGGCACTGAAGCTTTCTTT. Protein product: CATEDLDRGTEAFF. This sequence joins TRBV15 and TRBJ1-1, with D unclear. The ends were cut back, 9 bases at V and 4 bases at J, with 18 bases in the middle. The germline CDR1 and CDR2 sequences are LNHNV and YYDKDF (reference sequence). The CDR3 is 14 amino acids.

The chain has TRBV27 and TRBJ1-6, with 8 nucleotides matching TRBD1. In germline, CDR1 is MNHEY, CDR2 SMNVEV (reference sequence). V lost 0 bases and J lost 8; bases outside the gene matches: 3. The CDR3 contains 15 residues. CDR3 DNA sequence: TGTGCCAGCAGTTTATCCCCACAGGGGGATTCACCCCTCCACTTT. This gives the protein CASSLSPQGDSPLHF.

The CDR3 loop is CASGFLASGRGGELFF. The CDR3 nucleotides are TGTGCTAGTGGTTTTCTCGCTAGCGGCCGAGGCGGGGAGCTGTTTTTT. The chain employs TRBV12-5 and TRBJ2-2; 7 nucleotides align to TRBD2. The germline V gene has CDR1 LGHNT and CDR2 FRNRAP. CDR3 size: 16 residues. V gave up 3 bases and J gave up 7 bases; unmatched junction bases: 11.

The CDR3 nucleotides read TGTGCCAGCAGCTTGGTTAGCGGGGGTAAGCAGTTCTTC. It is translated as CASSLVSGGKQFF. The gene calls are TRBV11-3 and TRBJ2-1, with 9 bases that match TRBD2. CDR1 is SGHNT and CDR2 is YENEEA in the germline V gene. This CDR3 contains 13 residues. The V segment lost 3 bases and the J segment 11 bases; nucleotides outside the gene matches: 5.

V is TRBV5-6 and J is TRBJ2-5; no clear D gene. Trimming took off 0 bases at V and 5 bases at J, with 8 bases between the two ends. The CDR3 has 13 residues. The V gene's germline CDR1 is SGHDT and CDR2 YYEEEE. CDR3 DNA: TGTGCCAGCAGCTTGGACGGGTTGGAGACCCAGTACTTC. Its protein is CASSLDGLETQYF.

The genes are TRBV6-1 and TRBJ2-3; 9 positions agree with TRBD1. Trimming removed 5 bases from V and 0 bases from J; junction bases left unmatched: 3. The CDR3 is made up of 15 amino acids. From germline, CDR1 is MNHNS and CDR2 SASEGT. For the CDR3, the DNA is TGTGCCAGCAGTCACAGGGGGCCAAGCACAGATACGCAGTATTTT. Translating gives CASSHRGPSTDTQYF.